These 10 T cell receptor beta chains originate from one sample sequenced in a study of cytotoxic CD8 clonotypes in ibrutinib-treated CLL. The protocol was immunoSEQ multiplex PCR, while the TCRdb copy is restricted to in-frame clones and leaves out a portion. The data show around 150,000 clones, more than 65% seen once. The sequencing here drew on PBMCs, taken after 12 months of ibrutinib treatment. These receptors came from a human donor with chronic lymphocytic leukemia.

Here the CDR3 DNA reads TGTGCCAGCAGCTTAGAGGCTAGCGGGGAAGAGACCCAGTACTTC. Protein: CASSLEASGEETQYF. This chain connects TRBV13 to TRBJ2-5; 9 bases map to TRBD2. The J segment lost 3 bases and the V segment lost 1 base, leaving 3 bases of the junction unmatched. The CDR3 extends over 15 amino acids. In germline, CDR1 is PRHDT, CDR2 FYEKMQ (reference sequence).

The chain has TRBV5-4 and TRBJ1-2; TRBD1 aligns across 7 bases. The CDR3 extends over 14 amino acids. V shed 0 bases and J 7 bases; nucleotides not matched to a gene: 6. Germline CDR1 reads SGHNT; CDR2 reads YYREEE (reference sequence). In nucleotides, the CDR3 is TGTGCCAGCAGCTTGGACAGAGGGGGCAGTGGCTACACCTTC. This codes for CASSLDRGGSGYTF.

The gene calls are TRBV5-1 and TRBJ2-3; TRBD1 matches 7 bases. CDR1 SGHRS and CDR2 YFSETQ come from the germline V gene. The CDR3 extends over 15 amino acids. J was trimmed by 3 bases and V by 2 bases; bases with no gene match: 6. CDR3 residues: CASSFGRGQTDTQYF. CDR3 DNA: TGCGCCAGCAGCTTTGGTAGGGGGCAAACAGATACGCAGTATTTT.

The rearrangement uses TRBV28 and TRBJ2-3, with no clear D. Trimming removed 4 bases from V and 6 bases from J, with 5 bases in between. CDR1 and CDR2 (germline): MDHEN, SYDVKM. This CDR3 region has 11 residues. CDR3 in DNA: TGTGCCAGCAGTTGGAGTGATACGCAGTATTTT. Residues: CASSWSDTQYF.

The rearrangement uses TRBV18 and TRBJ2-7; 7 bases line up with TRBD1. Germline lookup yields CDR1 KGHSH and CDR2 LQKENI. V shed 6 bases and J 0 bases; nucleotides not matched to a gene: 8. This CDR3 is 15 amino acids long. The CDR3 reads CASSLGQADSYEQYF. DNA of the CDR3: TGTGCCAGCTCCCTTGGACAGGCGGACTCCTACGAGCAGTACTTC.

The chain employs TRBV29-1 and TRBJ2-7, with 7 bases matching TRBD1. CDR3 size: 13 residues. Per the germline V gene, CDR1 is SQVTM and CDR2 is ANQGSEA. V lost 4 bases, J lost 2 bases, and 5 bases stayed unmatched. CDR3 sequence reads: CSVAGTGAYEQYF. CDR3 coding DNA: TGCAGCGTTGCCGGTACAGGGGCCTACGAGCAGTACTTC.

About this clone: Compared with germline, one end of the junction differs, possibly owing to a read error. The genes are TRBV18 and TRBJ2-3, with 8 positions matching TRBD2. CDR1 is KGHSH, CDR2 LQKENI, per germline. CDR3 size: 14 residues. DNA for the CDR3: TGTGCCAGCTCACCCGACGGGACTAGAGGTCGTGAGGATTTT. Its protein is CASSPDGTRGREDF.

This clone appeared a single time. The chain recombines TRBV12-1 with TRBJ2-1; the D call of TRBD2 is as the table states it, not checked on the DNA. TRBV12-1 is given as a pseudogene. The CDR3 sequence is 12 residues long. CDR3 nucleotide sequence: TGTGCCAGCAGCTTTGCACGGGATGAGCAGTTCTTC. Protein product: CASSFARDEQFF.

This clone was seen a handful of times. The chain couples TRBV2 to TRBJ1-3, with TRBD1 matching 7 bases. The CDR3 has 13 amino acids. With V trimmed by 9 bases and J by 0 bases, 2 bases remained unmatched. Per the germline V gene, CDR1 is SNHLY and CDR2 is FYNNEI. The CDR3 here is CASTGDSGNTIYF. As DNA, the CDR3 is TGTGCCAGTACAGGGGACTCTGGAAACACCATATATTTT.

This chain joins TRBV18 and TRBJ1-2; 7 positions agree with TRBD1. The germline V gene encodes CDR1 KGHSH and CDR2 LQKENI. J was trimmed by 6 bases and V by 2 bases; bases with no gene match: 3. The CDR3 is made up of 13 amino acids. CDR3 in DNA: TGTGCCAGCTCACCAGGGACAGCAGATGGCTACACCTTC. This codes for CASSPGTADGYTF.